This is a list of T cell receptor beta chains from one sample in a study of T-cell memory formation after mild COVID-19. MiXCR, run by TCRdb on the 5' RACE reads, gives a single entry per CDR3 protein. The table shows tens of thousands of distinct CDR3 sequences, with less than 15% occurring only once. What was sequenced was PBMCs or a T cell subset sorted from them (not recorded which). These receptors were taken from an adult woman who had mild COVID-19 (a few samples of this study predate the infection). Cell type and time point are not known. Both conserved end residues are part of each CDR3. A D gene is named only where the DNA matches it firmly. Expanded clones are given a class, and other clones once, few, many or no size at all.

d_call	cdr3_length	v_call	j_call	clone_size	cdr3_aa	cdr3_nt
TRBD2	15	TRBV5-1	TRBJ2-7	many	CASSFGTSGVYEQYF	TGCGCCAGCAGCTTCGGGACTAGCGGAGTTTACGAGCAGTACTTC
.	14	TRBV7-9	TRBJ2-7	.	CASSLGSEFYEQYF	TGTGCCAGCAGCTTAGGTTCCGAATTCTACGAGCAGTACTTC
.	16	TRBV7-9	TRBJ2-1	.	CASSYTGTPRSDEQFF	TGTGCCAGCAGCTACACCGGGACTCCCCGGTCCGATGAGCAGTTCTTC
TRBD1	18	TRBV5-1	TRBJ1-1	few	CASSLEGVWTGMNTEAFF	TGCGCCAGCAGCTTGGAAGGTGTTTGGACAGGAATGAACACTGAAGCTTTCTTT
TRBD1	15	TRBV5-1	TRBJ1-2	.	CASSLEAGGDYGYTF	TGCGCCAGCAGCTTGGAGGCAGGGGGCGACTATGGCTACACCTTC
.	15	TRBV7-7	TRBJ2-3	few	CASSLSASEGDTQYF	TGTGCCAGCAGCTTAAGCGCCTCCGAGGGAGATACGCAGTATTTT
TRBD1	17	TRBV3-1	TRBJ2-2	few	CASSQESVTGVTGELFF	TGTGCCAGCAGCCAAGAATCCGTGACAGGGGTCACCGGGGAGCTGTTTTTT
TRBD2	20	TRBV12-5	TRBJ2-1	.	CASGPPSSGTLIGSYNEQFF	TGTGCTAGTGGCCCACCATCTAGCGGGACTCTTATTGGCTCCTACAATGAGCAGTTCTTC
TRBD1	15	TRBV14	TRBJ1-2	few	CASSRGQEENYGYTF	TGTGCCAGCAGCCGTGGACAGGAAGAGAACTATGGCTACACCTTC
.	13	TRBV13	TRBJ2-7	few	CASSLHRSYEQYF	TGTGCCAGCAGCTTGCACCGCTCCTACGAGCAGTACTTC
.	14	TRBV5-1	TRBJ2-1	.	CASRRAPGDGEQFF	TGCGCCAGCAGAAGGGCCCCCGGGGATGGTGAGCAGTTCTTC
TRBD2	13	TRBV27	TRBJ2-7	.	CASSNSGLYEQYF	TGTGCCAGCAGCAATAGCGGGCTCTACGAGCAGTACTTC
.	18	TRBV7-6	TRBJ2-2	.	CASSSIRGDAQNTGELFF	TGTGCCAGCAGCTCGATTAGGGGGGACGCACAGAACACCGGGGAGCTGTTTTTT
TRBD1	12	TRBV20-1	TRBJ2-1	.	CSASQGAWEQFF	TGCAGTGCTAGCCAGGGGGCTTGGGAGCAGTTCTTC
.	13	TRBV29-1	TRBJ1-1	.	CSVEEHAPVEAFF	TGCAGCGTTGAAGAGCACGCCCCGGTAGAAGCTTTCTTT
TRBD2	14	TRBV6-2/TRBV6-3	TRBJ2-7	few	CASSFPGGPDEQYF	TGTGCCAGCAGTTTCCCGGGAGGGCCAGACGAGCAGTACTTC
.	16	TRBV15	TRBJ2-1	.	CATSTEAGSSYNEQFF	TGTGCCACCAGCACCGAGGCGGGGAGCTCCTACAATGAGCAGTTCTTC
.	16	TRBV12-3/TRBV12-4	TRBJ1-6	few	CASSLDPGLYNSPLHF	TGTGCCAGCAGTTTAGACCCAGGGTTGTATAATTCACCCCTCCACTTT
.	13	TRBV30	TRBJ1-1	.	CAWSGSGATEAFF	TGTGCCTGGAGTGGGTCGGGGGCCACTGAAGCTTTCTTT
TRBD1	17	TRBV7-8	TRBJ1-2	.	CASSLGAGGQGVSGYTF	TGTGCCAGCAGCTTAGGAGCTGGTGGACAGGGGGTTAGTGGCTACACCTTC
TRBD1	15	TRBV7-9	TRBJ2-7	few	CASSLGGQGAAEQYF	TGTGCCAGCAGCTTAGGCGGACAGGGGGCGGCCGAGCAGTACTTC
.	13	TRBV12-3/TRBV12-4	TRBJ1-1	few	CASRSRTNTEAFF	TGTGCCAGCAGATCCCGGACGAACACTGAAGCTTTCTTT
.	15	TRBV29-1	TRBJ2-1	few	CSVSGELGSYNEQFF	TGCAGCGTATCGGGGGAGCTAGGCTCCTACAATGAGCAGTTCTTC
TRBD1	15	TRBV5-1	TRBJ2-7	few	CASSLDRGISYEQYF	TGCGCCAGCAGCTTGGACAGGGGTATCTCCTACGAGCAGTACTTC
.	12	TRBV5-1	TRBJ2-1	many	CASSLGPNEQFF	TGCGCCAGCAGCTTGGGCCCCAATGAGCAGTTCTTC
.	15	TRBV4-3	TRBJ2-5	few	CASSQETGIGETQYF	TGCGCCAGCAGCCAAGAGACCGGAATAGGAGAGACCCAGTACTTC
TRBD2	15	TRBV3-1	TRBJ2-5	few	CASSQEPSGSETQYF	TGTGCCAGCAGCCAAGAGCCTAGCGGGAGTGAGACCCAGTACTTC
.	15	TRBV6-2/TRBV6-3	TRBJ1-2	.	CASSYPSTATYGYTF	TGTGCCAGCAGTTACCCCTCGACAGCGACCTATGGCTACACCTTC
TRBD2	12	TRBV6-5	TRBJ2-1	many	CASRTRGNEQFF	TGTGCCAGCCGGACTAGGGGCAATGAGCAGTTCTTC
.	12	TRBV20-1	TRBJ1-3	.	CSAEGVRDTIYF	TGCAGTGCTGAGGGGGTGCGGGACACCATATATTTT
TRBD1	16	TRBV7-3	TRBJ1-1	many	CASSLGGQGVNTEAFF	TGTGCCAGCAGCTTAGGGGGACAGGGGGTGAACACTGAAGCTTTCTTT
.	14	TRBV7-2	TRBJ2-1	.	CASRARHPYNEQFF	TGTGCCAGCAGAGCCAGACATCCATACAATGAGCAGTTCTTC